The rows below give T cell receptor beta chains drawn from one sample of a study of shared clonotypes between healthy human individuals. Sequencing used immunoSEQ multiplex PCR; TCRdb keeps in-frame clones, though not all of them. The sample records 400,000 to 600,000 clones, about 75% being singletons. What was sequenced was PBMCs. These receptors came from a woman in her forties in good health. Some clones in this sample may be carry-over from other donors' samples. Both conserved end residues are part of each CDR3. A D gene is named only where the DNA matches it firmly. Expanded clones get a size class; other rows say once, few or many, or leave the size out.

v_gene: TRBV19; j_gene: TRBJ1-5; abundance: -; d_gene: -; CDR3nt: TGTGCCAGTACTGGCGGTGGCAGTCTACCCCAGCATTTT; CDR3aa: CASTGGGSLPQHF
v_gene: TRBV7-8; j_gene: TRBJ1-1; abundance: -; d_gene: -; CDR3nt: TGTGCCAGCAGCCCTGGGTCGGGACGCCAAAGGGACACTGAAGCTTTCTTT; CDR3aa: CASSPGSGRQRDTEAFF
v_gene: TRBV28; j_gene: TRBJ2-1; abundance: -; d_gene: -; CDR3nt: TGTGCCAGCAGTCCCCCTGACGGGAGAGGATATGAGCAGTTCTTC; CDR3aa: CASSPPDGRGYEQFF
v_gene: TRBV21-1; j_gene: TRBJ1-5; abundance: -; d_gene: -; CDR3nt: TGTGCCAGCAGCAAATGGGGGGACAGGGGGGCGCGAGGGAGCAATCAGCCCCAGCATTTT; CDR3aa: CASSKWGDRGARGSNQPQHF
v_gene: TRBV23-1; j_gene: TRBJ2-7; abundance: -; d_gene: -; CDR3nt: TGCGCCACCAAGCCAGAACAGGGCTCCTACGAGCAGTACTTC; CDR3aa: CATKPEQGSYEQYF
v_gene: TRBV5-4; j_gene: TRBJ1-2; abundance: -; d_gene: -; CDR3nt: TGTGCCAGCAGCTTGGCCGGCGGTGTAAAAGACCAGGGCTACACCTTC; CDR3aa: CASSLAGGVKDQGYTF
v_gene: TRBV7-6; j_gene: TRBJ1-4; abundance: -; d_gene: TRBD1; CDR3nt: TGTGCCAGCAGCCTAGTCTCGATTTCGGCAGGGGGCAACCCTAATGAAAAACTGTTTTTT; CDR3aa: CASSLVSISAGGNPNEKLFF
v_gene: TRBV28; j_gene: TRBJ1-2; abundance: -; d_gene: -; CDR3nt: TGTGCCAGCAGTTTAACAGCCTATGGCTACACCTTC; CDR3aa: CASSLTAYGYTF
v_gene: TRBV5-1; j_gene: TRBJ1-5; abundance: -; d_gene: -; CDR3nt: TGCGCCAGCAGCTTGGACTGGGACCCTGCGGGCAATCAGCCCCAGCATTTT; CDR3aa: CASSLDWDPAGNQPQHF
v_gene: TRBV5-1; j_gene: TRBJ2-7; abundance: -; d_gene: TRBD1; CDR3nt: TGCGCCAGCAGCTCGCAGGGGGCGACCTCCTACGAGCAGTACTTC; CDR3aa: CASSSQGATSYEQYF
v_gene: TRBV5-4; j_gene: TRBJ2-7; abundance: -; d_gene: -; CDR3nt: TGTGCCAGCAGCTTGACAGGGCTTGACGAGCAGTACTTC; CDR3aa: CASSLTGLDEQYF
v_gene: TRBV7-2; j_gene: TRBJ2-2; abundance: -; d_gene: -; CDR3nt: TGTGCCGCAGCTCCCACCATCACCGGGGAGCTGTTTTTT; CDR3aa: CAAAPTITGELFF
v_gene: TRBV18; j_gene: TRBJ1-1; abundance: -; d_gene: -; CDR3nt: TGTGCCAGCTCACCAGTGCAGGGGAGGAACACTGAAGCTTTCTTT; CDR3aa: CASSPVQGRNTEAFF
v_gene: TRBV20-1; j_gene: TRBJ1-2; abundance: -; d_gene: -; CDR3nt: TGCAGTGCTAGTCCGGGGGGCGGCTACACCTTC; CDR3aa: CSASPGGGYTF
v_gene: TRBV7-2; j_gene: TRBJ1-1; abundance: few; d_gene: -; CDR3nt: TGTGCCAGCAGCCCAGGGGCAGCAAACACTGAAGCTTTCTTT; CDR3aa: CASSPGAANTEAFF
v_gene: TRBV5-1; j_gene: TRBJ2-1; abundance: once; d_gene: -; CDR3nt: TGCGCCAGCAGCTGGAGGGTTGGCAATGAGCAGTTCTTC; CDR3aa: CASSWRVGNEQFF
v_gene: TRBV28; j_gene: TRBJ1-1; abundance: -; d_gene: -; CDR3nt: TGTGCCACAGGCTCTTATCTCATGAACACTGAAGCTTTCTTT; CDR3aa: CATGSYLMNTEAFF
v_gene: TRBV9; j_gene: TRBJ2-3; abundance: many; d_gene: -; CDR3nt: TGTGCCAGCAGCGTGACTGGTGCAGATACGCAGTATTTT; CDR3aa: CASSVTGADTQYF
v_gene: TRBV25-1; j_gene: TRBJ1-3; abundance: -; d_gene: TRBD1; CDR3nt: TGTGCCAGCCGGGACAGGGGACTTCCCGGAAACACCATATATTTT; CDR3aa: CASRDRGLPGNTIYF
v_gene: TRBV11-2; j_gene: TRBJ1-5; abundance: -; d_gene: -; CDR3nt: TGTGCCAGCAGCTTACAGGGAGGGCAGCCCCAGCATTTT; CDR3aa: CASSLQGGQPQHF
v_gene: TRBV23-1; j_gene: TRBJ2-7; abundance: few; d_gene: -; CDR3nt: TGCGCCAGCAGTCAATCCCACCGGGCCACTACCTACGAGCAGTACTTC; CDR3aa: CASSQSHRATTYEQYF
v_gene: TRBV2; j_gene: TRBJ1-4; abundance: -; d_gene: -; CDR3nt: TGTGCCAGCAGCCTTATAAATGAAAAACTGTTTTTT; CDR3aa: CASSLINEKLFF
v_gene: TRBV5-8; j_gene: TRBJ2-1; abundance: -; d_gene: -; CDR3nt: TGTGCCAGCAGCTTCCAGACCAGTTCCCTATACAATGAGCAGTTCTTC; CDR3aa: CASSFQTSSLYNEQFF
v_gene: TRBV18; j_gene: TRBJ2-2; abundance: -; d_gene: TRBD2; CDR3nt: TGTGCCAGCTCACCGGGGACTAGTATCGGGGAGCTGTTTTTT; CDR3aa: CASSPGTSIGELFF
v_gene: TRBV11-2; j_gene: TRBJ2-2; abundance: many; d_gene: -; CDR3nt: TGTGCCAGCAGCCTCTCGGCGGGTAACGCGAACACCGGGGAGCTGTTTTTT; CDR3aa: CASSLSAGNANTGELFF
v_gene: TRBV2; j_gene: TRBJ1-4; abundance: -; d_gene: TRBD1; CDR3nt: TGTGCCAGCAGAGGAGCCGGGACAGGGGGCTTGGCTAATGAAAAACTGTTTTTT; CDR3aa: CASRGAGTGGLANEKLFF
v_gene: TRBV7-8; j_gene: TRBJ2-1; abundance: few; d_gene: TRBD1; CDR3nt: TGTGCCAGCAGCCAACAGGGGGCCGGCTACAATGAGCAGTTCTTC; CDR3aa: CASSQQGAGYNEQFF
v_gene: TRBV5-6; j_gene: TRBJ1-2; abundance: once; d_gene: -; CDR3nt: TGTGCCAGCAGCTTAGTAGGTTATGGCTACACCTTC; CDR3aa: CASSLVGYGYTF
v_gene: TRBV29-1; j_gene: TRBJ2-5; abundance: -; d_gene: -; CDR3nt: TGCAGCGTTAAACAGGGCGCGGCGGAGACCCAGTACTTC; CDR3aa: CSVKQGAAETQYF
v_gene: TRBV18; j_gene: TRBJ1-5; abundance: -; d_gene: -; CDR3nt: TGTGCCAGCTCACCGGGCAGCCTTCAGCCCCAGCATTTT; CDR3aa: CASSPGSLQPQHF
v_gene: TRBV5-1; j_gene: TRBJ2-1; abundance: -; d_gene: -; CDR3nt: TGCGCCAGCAGTCCAGACTACTCCTACAATGAGCAGTTCTTC; CDR3aa: CASSPDYSYNEQFF
v_gene: TRBV28; j_gene: TRBJ2-7; abundance: -; d_gene: -; CDR3nt: TGTGCCAGCAGGGCAGGTTCCGAGCAGTACTTC; CDR3aa: CASRAGSEQYF
v_gene: TRBV7-2; j_gene: TRBJ1-2; abundance: -; d_gene: -; CDR3nt: TGTGCCAGCAGCTTAGGGGTGGGGAGACAGATTACCTATGGCTACACCTTC; CDR3aa: CASSLGVGRQITYGYTF
v_gene: TRBV19; j_gene: TRBJ1-4; abundance: -; d_gene: -; CDR3nt: TGTGCCAGTAGTATAGGAGGGAACGAAAAACTGTTTTTT; CDR3aa: CASSIGGNEKLFF
v_gene: TRBV11-2; j_gene: TRBJ2-1; abundance: -; d_gene: TRBD1; CDR3nt: TGTGCCAGCAGCTTAACAGGGGGAATCGGCAATGAGCAGTTCTTC; CDR3aa: CASSLTGGIGNEQFF
v_gene: TRBV5-4; j_gene: TRBJ2-4; abundance: -; d_gene: -; CDR3nt: TGTGCCAGCAGCCACCCCGACAAAAACATTCAGTACTTC; CDR3aa: CASSHPDKNIQYF
v_gene: TRBV18; j_gene: TRBJ1-1; abundance: -; d_gene: -; CDR3nt: TGTGCCAGCTCACCAGGGGGGAACACTGAAGCTTTCTTT; CDR3aa: CASSPGGNTEAFF
v_gene: TRBV28; j_gene: TRBJ2-7; abundance: -; d_gene: -; CDR3nt: TGTGCCAGCAGGGCGGCAGGGAGGTACGAGCAGTACTTC; CDR3aa: CASRAAGRYEQYF
v_gene: TRBV7-8; j_gene: TRBJ2-2; abundance: once; d_gene: -; CDR3nt: TGTGCCAGCAGCTTAGATTCTTGGCCAAACACCGGGGAGCTGTTTTTT; CDR3aa: CASSLDSWPNTGELFF
v_gene: TRBV19; j_gene: TRBJ2-1; abundance: -; d_gene: TRBD2; CDR3nt: TGTGCCAGTAGCAGGACTAGCGGGAGGATCTATGAGCAGTTCTTC; CDR3aa: CASSRTSGRIYEQFF
v_gene: TRBV5-8; j_gene: TRBJ1-1; abundance: -; d_gene: TRBD1; CDR3nt: TGTGCCAGCAGCTTACTTACTGGGACAGCCCCTAACACTGAAGCTTTCTTT; CDR3aa: CASSLLTGTAPNTEAFF
v_gene: TRBV11-2; j_gene: TRBJ1-5; abundance: -; d_gene: -; CDR3nt: TGTGCCAGCAGCTTAAAATGGGAAGTTGGTCAGCCCCAGCATTTT; CDR3aa: CASSLKWEVGQPQHF
v_gene: TRBV7-6; j_gene: TRBJ2-2; abundance: -; d_gene: -; CDR3nt: TGTGCCAGCAGCTTATCCTTTGGGGAGCTGTTTTTT; CDR3aa: CASSLSFGELFF
v_gene: TRBV5-4; j_gene: TRBJ1-4; abundance: -; d_gene: -; CDR3nt: TGTGCCAGCAGCAAATTTGCAACTAATGAAAAACTGTTTTTT; CDR3aa: CASSKFATNEKLFF
v_gene: TRBV7-3; j_gene: TRBJ2-5; abundance: -; d_gene: -; CDR3nt: TGTGCCAGCAGCTTAACAGGGAGGAAAGGAGAGACCCAGTACTTC; CDR3aa: CASSLTGRKGETQYF
v_gene: TRBV10-3; j_gene: TRBJ1-3; abundance: -; d_gene: -; CDR3nt: TGTGCCATCAGTGAAGGGACGGAAAACACCATATATTTT; CDR3aa: CAISEGTENTIYF
v_gene: TRBV4-1; j_gene: TRBJ2-1; abundance: -; d_gene: TRBD1; CDR3nt: TGCGCCAGCAGCACTCCGGGACAGGGATGGGAGCAGTTCTTC; CDR3aa: CASSTPGQGWEQFF
v_gene: TRBV19; j_gene: TRBJ2-2; abundance: -; d_gene: -; CDR3nt: TGTGCCAGTAGTCTCGGCCGCACCGGGGAGCTGTTTTTT; CDR3aa: CASSLGRTGELFF
v_gene: TRBV10-2; j_gene: TRBJ2-3; abundance: -; d_gene: -; CDR3nt: TGCGCCAGCAGACCGATAGCGGCCTTAGGGACAGATACGCAGTATTTT; CDR3aa: CASRPIAALGTDTQYF
v_gene: TRBV13; j_gene: TRBJ2-7; abundance: -; d_gene: -; CDR3nt: TGTGCCAGCAGCTTAGTCCGGGCGGGAAGGGAGCAGTACTTC; CDR3aa: CASSLVRAGREQYF
v_gene: TRBV19; j_gene: TRBJ1-5; abundance: -; d_gene: -; CDR3nt: TGTGCCAGTAGTTACGGACAGCCCAATCAGCCCCAGCATTTT; CDR3aa: CASSYGQPNQPQHF
v_gene: TRBV10-3; j_gene: TRBJ1-4; abundance: -; d_gene: TRBD1; CDR3nt: TGTGCCATCAGTGAGCGCCCGGGACAGGGGGCCGAAAAACTGTTTTTT; CDR3aa: CAISERPGQGAEKLFF
v_gene: TRBV5-6; j_gene: TRBJ1-2; abundance: -; d_gene: TRBD1; CDR3nt: TGTGCCAGCAGCTGGGTGGCGGCAGGGGGCTATGGCTACACCTTC; CDR3aa: CASSWVAAGGYGYTF
v_gene: TRBV2; j_gene: TRBJ2-7; abundance: -; d_gene: -; CDR3nt: TGTGCCAGCAGTGAACAGGTCCCTAAATCCTACGAGCAGTACTTC; CDR3aa: CASSEQVPKSYEQYF
v_gene: TRBV7-9; j_gene: TRBJ1-4; abundance: few; d_gene: -; CDR3nt: TGTGCCAGCAGCTTCCAGGGCGCTGGCGAAAAACTGTTTTTT; CDR3aa: CASSFQGAGEKLFF
v_gene: TRBV7-3; j_gene: TRBJ2-2; abundance: -; d_gene: -; CDR3nt: TGTGCCAGCAGCCAACAAGGCACCGGGGAGCTGTTTTTT; CDR3aa: CASSQQGTGELFF
v_gene: TRBV10-2; j_gene: TRBJ2-7; abundance: -; d_gene: -; CDR3nt: TGCGCCAGCAGTGCGAAACTAGTCTACGAGCAGTACTTC; CDR3aa: CASSAKLVYEQYF
v_gene: TRBV28; j_gene: TRBJ2-3; abundance: -; d_gene: TRBD2; CDR3nt: TGTGCCAGCAGGCCGAAATTCGGGAGGTCCACAGATACGCAGTATTTT; CDR3aa: CASRPKFGRSTDTQYF
v_gene: TRBV7-9; j_gene: TRBJ2-1; abundance: -; d_gene: TRBD2; CDR3nt: TGTGCCAGCAGCTCGACTAGCGCCCACAATGAGCAGTTCTTC; CDR3aa: CASSSTSAHNEQFF